This record covers a single TCR beta chain. No cognate antigen has been identified for it. Base qualities are not recorded, but no much larger clone differs from it by a single base. According to the study, the label for this sample's time point signals: cycle 2 day 1 (C2D1) of nivolumab. All trial patients had relapsed after autologous stem cell transplantation, with cohorts A, B and C differing in prior brentuximab vedotin exposure. The trial cohort was composed of 56 patients with relapsed/refractory classical Hodgkin lymphoma, for whom complete response, partial response or progressive disease was recorded as best overall response. Trial patients were treated with single-agent nivolumab in the multi-cohort phase II CheckMate 205 trial. An independent review committee assessed best overall response by applying the 2007 International Working Group response criteria. Trial PBMCs were obtained immediately prior to nivolumab initiation (C1D1) and on therapy at cycle 2 day 1 and cycle 4 day 1. Peripheral blood was collected in 8 mL Vacutainer Cell Preparation Tubes, from which PBMCs were isolated by centrifugation and then cryopreserved.

This specimen comes from a study of PD-1 blockade in classical Hodgkin lymphoma (dated by TCRdb to 2018 to 2020). Turning to the overall study: Nivolumab dosing was 3 mg/kg intravenously every 2 weeks, continuing until either disease progression or unacceptable toxicity. The study used TCR beta sequencing and CyTOF to define a peripheral blood immune signature of response to PD-1 blockade in classical Hodgkin lymphoma. Broad study findings and their caveats: By C4D1, a significant rise was seen in CD4+ TCR diversity but not in CD8+ TCR diversity (p=0.0027 vs p=0.16), and the rise was most apparent among complete responders (p=0.02). Diversity was lower in patients who began nivolumab less than 1 year after ASCT, so these patients were left out of later analyses to avoid confounding by immune reconstitution. Only a single clinical trial cohort was studied, and what caused the repertoire differences, possibly disease activity or prior therapy, remained undefined. Baseline TCR diversity was reported to be lower in newly diagnosed patients than in healthy donors and to be lower still in relapsed/refractory patients. Trial patients with a complete response had baseline diversity similar to that of newly diagnosed patients, while partial responders and progressors had significantly lower diversity.

Genomic DNA was extracted with the Qiagen DNeasy kit from unsorted PBMCs and from negatively selected CD4+ and CD8+ fractions. TCR beta CDR3 regions were subjected to amplification by immunoSEQ multiplex PCR with primers that anneal to V and J segments. A synthetic immune receptor repertoire was used to minimize amplification bias, and any residual bias was removed computationally once sequencing was done. The published analysis was carried out like this. Custom Python scripts were used to quantify repertoire diversity as the Shannon entropy index. The unsorted, CD4+ and CD8+ repertoires were each analyzed separately, with the exception of combined analyses, where CD4+ and CD8+ sequences were merged in silico. A clone was considered expanded if an increase in frequency of at least 2-fold after treatment relative to C1D1 was found, and a pseudocount of 0.5 was applied to clones undetected at baseline. Singleton clones were defined as clones with 0 or 1 copy at C1D1, and non-singleton clones were defined as clones with 2 or more copies. By matching protein sequences in sorted samples from the same patient, clones expanded in unsorted samples were annotated as CD4+, CD8+ or unknown. Wilcoxon tests on paired samples were used to test diversity changes from C1D1 to C4D1. TCRdb carries this immuneACCESS record with in-frame sequences only. Its versions omit some clonotypes, under half of them owing to an unresolved V gene in the studies checked, with the rest unexplained. V and J calls and clone size are as listed in that table; D and trimming were resolved from the DNA. The sample yields approximately 100,000 clones; 75% to 90% were counted once. About 7.1% of the sample belongs to the ten largest clones.

The receptor was isolated from a human donor with classical Hodgkin lymphoma. The sample here was peripheral blood mononuclear cells (PBMCs), taken before the second cycle of nivolumab.

The DNA reads as follows: TGCGCCAGCAGTGACGGACAGGGGGCGGCCTACGAGCAGTACTTC. The encoded protein is CASSDGQGAAYEQYF. The chain uses TRBV10-2 and TRBJ2-7; 11 middle bases align to TRBD1. From the cysteine through the phenylalanine, the CDR3 covers 15 amino acids. The DNA shown is the 45-base CDR3, in frame from base 1. Looking up the germline V gene yields CDR1 WSHSY and CDR2 SAAADI. V lost 3 bases and J lost 2 bases, and the count of bases not matched to a germline gene is 3.